This TCR beta chain was documented in a study of STAT5B mutations in CD4+ large granular lymphocyte leukemia. With regard to this clone: Its cognate antigen is unknown.

General study findings and limits: Patient CD4-sorted repertoires looked more clonal than healthy CD4+ repertoires, even without putative leukemic clones. Top patient clones used TRBV06 genes more often: 8/27 versus 2/35 in controls.

Original processing methods: Lowest detectable productive clonotype frequency was 2.59 x 10-5. Data came from immunoSEQ multiplex PCR; TCRdb stores just in-frame clones and leaves some out. D and trimming were read from the DNA, whereas the V and J calls and clone size are those reported in that table. The sample includes about 37,000 clones, approximately 67% seen only once; the top ten take 1.5% to 2%. Germline V gives CDR1 SGHDN, CDR2 FVKESK. CDR3 length equals 19 residues. J gave up 5 bases and V 2 bases, and 17 bases lay outside the gene matches. The source is a human donor in good health. Sequenced input: CD4+ T cells from blood buffy coats. The V gene is TRBV14, the J gene TRBJ1-5; 8 nucleotides agree with TRBD1. DNA for the CDR3: TGTGCCAGCAGCCAAAAGTCCCCGGGACAGGTCTTTCTATATCAGCCCCAGCATTTT. Translated, it gives CASSQKSPGQVFLYQPQHF.